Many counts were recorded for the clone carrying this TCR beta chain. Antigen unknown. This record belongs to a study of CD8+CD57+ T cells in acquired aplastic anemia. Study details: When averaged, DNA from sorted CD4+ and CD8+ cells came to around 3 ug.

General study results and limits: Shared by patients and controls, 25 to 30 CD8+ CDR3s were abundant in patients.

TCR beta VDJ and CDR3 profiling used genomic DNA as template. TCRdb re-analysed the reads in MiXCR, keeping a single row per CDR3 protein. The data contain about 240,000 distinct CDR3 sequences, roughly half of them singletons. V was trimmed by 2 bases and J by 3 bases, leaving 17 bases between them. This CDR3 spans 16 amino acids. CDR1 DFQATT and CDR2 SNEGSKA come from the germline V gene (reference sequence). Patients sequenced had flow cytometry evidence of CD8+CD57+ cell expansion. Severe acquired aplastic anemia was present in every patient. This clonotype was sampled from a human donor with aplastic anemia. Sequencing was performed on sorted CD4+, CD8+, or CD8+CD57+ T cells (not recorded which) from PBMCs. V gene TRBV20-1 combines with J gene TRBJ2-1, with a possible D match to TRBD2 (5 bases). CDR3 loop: CSARWERPELYNEQFF. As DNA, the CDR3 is TGCAGTGCTAGATGGGAGCGACCCGAACTCTACAATGAGCAGTTCTTC.